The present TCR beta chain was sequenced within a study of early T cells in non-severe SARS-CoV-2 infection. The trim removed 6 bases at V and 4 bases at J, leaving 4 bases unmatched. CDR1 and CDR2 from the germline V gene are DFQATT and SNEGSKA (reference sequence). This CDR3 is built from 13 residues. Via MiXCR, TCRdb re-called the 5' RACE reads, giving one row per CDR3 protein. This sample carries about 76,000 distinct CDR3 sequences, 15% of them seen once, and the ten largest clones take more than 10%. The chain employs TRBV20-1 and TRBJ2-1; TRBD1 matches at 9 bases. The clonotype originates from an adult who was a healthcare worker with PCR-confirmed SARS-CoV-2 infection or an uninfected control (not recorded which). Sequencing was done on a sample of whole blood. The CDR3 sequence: CSAPGQGYNEQFF. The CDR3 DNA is TGCAGTGCCCCAGGACAGGGGTACAATGAGCAGTTCTTC.